This T cell receptor beta chain derives from a study of vaccination effects on CD4 cells after COVID-19. Whole-study context: All participants had two doses of either the BNT162b2 or mRNA-1273 vaccine.

Only in-frame clones appear in the TCRdb table, and some are missing; sequencing was by immunoSEQ multiplex PCR. The sample records under 80,000 clones, 60% to 85% being singletons. Details on this clone: Its target is unknown.

Germline V gives CDR1 SGHDT, CDR2 YYEEEE. The ends were cut back, 1 base at V and 4 bases at J, with 15 bases in the middle. This CDR3 region has 16 residues. Antigen-specific CD4+ T cells were expanded (with viral peptide pools) by the ViraFEST assay ahead of sequencing. Isolating CD4+ T cells followed around nine days of culture. All vaccine recipients tested negative for nucleocapsid antibodies and had never contracted SARS-CoV-2 infection. For each well, 1.5 million to 2 million PBMC were cultured with 10 IU/ml IL-2 and 8.5 to 10 ug/ml peptides. This rearrangement joins TRBV5-6 to TRBJ2-1; D may match TRBD1 or TRBD2 (7 bases each). This TCR derives from a human donor who received a COVID-19 vaccine. The sample in question was CD4+ T cells from PBMCs cultured with SARS-CoV-2 spike peptides, obtained before COVID-19 vaccination. The CDR3 DNA reads as TGTGCCAGCAGCTTGTTTGGCGGGGGACAGTACAATGAGCAGTTCTTC. Its translation is CASSLFGGGQYNEQFF.